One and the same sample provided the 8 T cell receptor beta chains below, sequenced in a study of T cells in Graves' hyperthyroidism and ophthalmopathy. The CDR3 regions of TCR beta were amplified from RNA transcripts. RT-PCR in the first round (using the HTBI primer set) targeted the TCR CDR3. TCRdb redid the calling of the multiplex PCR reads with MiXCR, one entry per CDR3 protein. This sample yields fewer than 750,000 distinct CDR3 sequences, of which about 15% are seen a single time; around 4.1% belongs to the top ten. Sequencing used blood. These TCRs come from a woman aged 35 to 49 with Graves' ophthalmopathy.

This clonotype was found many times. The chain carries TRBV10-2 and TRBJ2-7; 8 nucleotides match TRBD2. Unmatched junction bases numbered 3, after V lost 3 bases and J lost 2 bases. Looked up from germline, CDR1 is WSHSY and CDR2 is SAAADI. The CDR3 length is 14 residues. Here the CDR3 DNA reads TGCGCCAGCAGTGATGTCGGGAGGGCCTACGAGCAGTACTTC. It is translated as CASSDVGRAYEQYF.

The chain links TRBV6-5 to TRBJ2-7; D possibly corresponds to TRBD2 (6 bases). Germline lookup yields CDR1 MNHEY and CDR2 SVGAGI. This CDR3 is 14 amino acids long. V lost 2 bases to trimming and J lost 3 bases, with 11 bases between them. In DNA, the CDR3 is TGTGCCAGCAGTTACAGGTTTAGCGGCTACGAGCAGTACTTC. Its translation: CASSYRFSGYEQYF.

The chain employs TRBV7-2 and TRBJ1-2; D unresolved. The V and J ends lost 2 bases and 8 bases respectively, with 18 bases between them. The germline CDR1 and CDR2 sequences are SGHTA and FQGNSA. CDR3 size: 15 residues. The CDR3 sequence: CASSLYGPPGSGYTF. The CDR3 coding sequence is TGTGCCAGCAGCTTATATGGACCCCCTGGGAGCGGCTACACCTTC.

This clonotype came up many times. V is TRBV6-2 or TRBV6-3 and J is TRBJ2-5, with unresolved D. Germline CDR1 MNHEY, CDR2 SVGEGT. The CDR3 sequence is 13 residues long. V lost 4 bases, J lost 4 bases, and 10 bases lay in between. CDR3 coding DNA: TGTGCCAGCAGTTTGTATCCCTCAGAGACCCAGTACTTC. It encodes CASSLYPSETQYF.

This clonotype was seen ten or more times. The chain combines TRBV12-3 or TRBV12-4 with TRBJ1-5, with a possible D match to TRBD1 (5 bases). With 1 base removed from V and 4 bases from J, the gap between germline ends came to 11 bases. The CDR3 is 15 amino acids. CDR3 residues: CASSLEDSVNQPQHF. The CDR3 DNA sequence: TGTGCCAGCAGTTTAGAAGACAGCGTAAATCAGCCCCAGCATTTT.

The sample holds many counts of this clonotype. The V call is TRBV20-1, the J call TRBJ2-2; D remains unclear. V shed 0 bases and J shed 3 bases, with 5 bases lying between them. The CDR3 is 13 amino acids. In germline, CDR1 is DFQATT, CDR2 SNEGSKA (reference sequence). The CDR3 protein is CSARDGHTGELFF. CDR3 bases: TGCAGTGCTAGAGATGGGCACACCGGGGAGCTGTTTTTT.

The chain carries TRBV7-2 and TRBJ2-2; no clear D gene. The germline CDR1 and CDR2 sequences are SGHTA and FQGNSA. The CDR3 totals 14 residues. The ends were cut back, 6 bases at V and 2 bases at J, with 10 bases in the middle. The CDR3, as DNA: TGTGCCAGCAGTTACCAGGATAACACCGGGGAGCTGTTTTTT. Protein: CASSYQDNTGELFF.

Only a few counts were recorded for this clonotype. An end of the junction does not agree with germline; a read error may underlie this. The CDR3 region is CACRSVRTGELFF. Written as DNA, the CDR3 is TGTGCCTGCAGAAGTGTTCGCACCGGGGAGCTGTTTTTT. V is TRBV6-4 and J is TRBJ2-2; D uncertain. The CDR3 has 13 amino acids. Looked up from germline, CDR1 is MRHNA and CDR2 is SNTAGT.